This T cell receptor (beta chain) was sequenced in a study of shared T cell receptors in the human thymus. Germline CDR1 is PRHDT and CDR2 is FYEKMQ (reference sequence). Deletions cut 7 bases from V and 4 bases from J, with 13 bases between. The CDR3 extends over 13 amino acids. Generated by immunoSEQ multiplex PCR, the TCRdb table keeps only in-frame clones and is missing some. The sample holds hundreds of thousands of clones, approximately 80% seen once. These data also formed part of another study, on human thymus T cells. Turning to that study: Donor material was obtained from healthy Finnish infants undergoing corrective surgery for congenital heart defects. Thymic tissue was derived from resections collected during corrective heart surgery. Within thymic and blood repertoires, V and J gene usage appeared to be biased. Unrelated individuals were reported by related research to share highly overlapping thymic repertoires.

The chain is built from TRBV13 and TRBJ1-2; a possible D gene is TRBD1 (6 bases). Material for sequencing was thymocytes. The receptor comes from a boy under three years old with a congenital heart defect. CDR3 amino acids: CASNVQGFYGYTF. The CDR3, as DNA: TGTGCCAGCAACGTACAGGGCTTCTATGGCTACACCTTC. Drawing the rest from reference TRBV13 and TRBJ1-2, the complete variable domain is AAGVIQSPRHLIKEKRETATLKCYPIPRHDTVYWYQQGPGQDPQFLISFYEKMQSDKGSIPDRFSAQQFSDYHSELNMSSLELGDSALYFCASNVQGFYGYTFGSGTRLTVV.